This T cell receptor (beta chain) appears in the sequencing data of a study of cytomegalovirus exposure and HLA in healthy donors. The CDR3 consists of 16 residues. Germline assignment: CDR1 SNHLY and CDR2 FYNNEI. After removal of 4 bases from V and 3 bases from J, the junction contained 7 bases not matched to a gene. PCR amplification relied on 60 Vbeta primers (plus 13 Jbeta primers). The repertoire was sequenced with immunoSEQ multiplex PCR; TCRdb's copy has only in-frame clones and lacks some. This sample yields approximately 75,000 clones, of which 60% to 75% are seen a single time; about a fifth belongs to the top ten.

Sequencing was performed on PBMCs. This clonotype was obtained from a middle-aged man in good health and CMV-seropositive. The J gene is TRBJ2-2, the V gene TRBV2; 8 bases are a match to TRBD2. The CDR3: CASSAGGALDTGELFF. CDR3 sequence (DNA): TGTGCCAGCAGTGCCGGGGGGGCCCTCGACACCGGGGAGCTGTTTTTT.